These 15 T cell receptor beta chains were sequenced from one sample in a study of blood T cell repertoires in COVID-19. Some clones are missing from TCRdb's copy, which holds only in-frame ones; the method was immunoSEQ multiplex PCR. The sample has approximately 96,000 clones; over 90% are singletons. Sequencing used peripheral blood. All receptors come from a human donor with active COVID-19. The donor label of this sample is uncertain.

For the CDR3, the DNA is TGTGCCAGCAGTTACGGCCAGGCCTACAATGAGCAGTTCTTC. As protein: CASSYGQAYNEQFF. The J gene is TRBJ2-1, the V gene TRBV6-2 or TRBV6-3; the D is unclear. Trimming stripped 2 bases from V and 2 bases from J, with 7 bases between. The CDR3 length is 14 residues. Germline V CDR1 and CDR2: MNHEY, SVGEGT.

The chain joins TRBV3-1 (or the pseudogene TRBV3-2) to TRBJ2-7; 15 bases fit TRBD2. Germline V CDR1 and CDR2: LGHDT, YNNKEL (reference sequence). The CDR3 is made up of 18 amino acids. J lost 7 bases, V lost 3 bases, and 13 bases had no gene match. The CDR3 protein is CASSHKMGTSGRTGEQYF. The CDR3 DNA is TGTGCCAGCAGCCACAAGATGGGGACTAGCGGGAGGACGGGGGAGCAGTACTTC.

This chain uses TRBV24-1 with TRBJ1-2, with a possible D match to TRBD1 (6 bases). The CDR3 is 13 residues long. The V end lost 7 bases, the J end lost 4 bases, and 12 bases lay between the germline ends. Germline V gene data show CDR1 as KGHDR and CDR2 as SFDVKD. The CDR3, as DNA: TGTGCCACCAGAGGCAGGGGCGGCTATGGCTACACCTTC. Translation: CATRGRGGYGYTF.

This clone was seen just once. The chain carries TRBV4-3 and TRBJ2-7; 8 nucleotides agree with TRBD2. The V gene's germline CDR1 is LGHNA and CDR2 YSLEER. The CDR3 runs to 17 residues. V trimming: 3 bases; J trimming: 1 base; junction bases outside the gene matches: 11. The CDR3 protein is CASSHPGGSGTSYEQYF. Here the CDR3 DNA reads TGCGCCAGCAGCCATCCCGGGGGTAGCGGGACTTCCTACGAGCAGTACTTC.

The chain has TRBV4-1 and TRBJ1-5, with 7 nucleotides matching TRBD1. J lost 5 bases, V lost 2 bases, and 6 bases had no gene match. The CDR3 spans 15 residues. In germline, CDR1 is MGHRA, CDR2 YSYEKL. The CDR3 loop reads CASSQRRQGDQPQHF. CDR3 coding DNA: TGCGCCAGCAGCCAACGCCGACAGGGTGATCAGCCCCAGCATTTT.

This sequence joins TRBV11-3 and TRBJ2-1, with D unclear. From germline, CDR1 is SGHNT and CDR2 YENEEA. Trimming removed 5 bases at V and 5 bases at J, with 7 bases between. This CDR3 has 12 amino acids. The CDR3 DNA is TGTGCCAGCAGCCAAGGAGACAATGAGCAGTTCTTC. It yields the protein CASSQGDNEQFF.

The chain recombines TRBV3-1 (or the pseudogene TRBV3-2) with TRBJ2-7; 9 nucleotides align to TRBD2. CDR1 is LGHDT and CDR2 is YNNKEL in the germline V gene (reference sequence). There are 14 residues in the CDR3. V was clipped by 3 bases and J by 6 bases; unmatched bases: 6. CDR3 in amino acids: CASSHSGTSPEQYF. CDR3 sequence (DNA): TGTGCCAGCAGCCATTCCGGGACTAGCCCCGAGCAGTACTTC.

V is TRBV24-1 and J is TRBJ2-7, with D possibly TRBD2 on 6 matching bases. Germline V gene lookup returns CDR1 KGHDR and CDR2 SFDVKD. With 4 bases removed from V and 4 bases from J, the gap between germline ends came to 10 bases. The CDR3 has 13 amino acids. In DNA, the CDR3 is TGTGCCACCAGTGACAGCGGGCGGTACGAGCAGTACTTC. Its protein product is CATSDSGRYEQYF.

This rearrangement joins TRBV14 to TRBJ1-2; 10 bases fit TRBD1. The CDR3 sequence is 17 residues long. The ends lost 3 bases at V and 8 bases at J; junction bases unmatched: 15. Per germline, CDR1 SGHDN and CDR2 FVKESK. The CDR3 is CASSHRAGTGAPSGYTF. The CDR3 DNA reads TGTGCCAGCAGCCACAGGGCTGGGACAGGGGCACCTAGCGGCTACACCTTC.

The chain is built from TRBV18 and TRBJ2-7; 10 positions match TRBD1. Germline V gene data show CDR1 as KGHSH and CDR2 as LQKENI. The trim removed 1 base at V and 0 bases at J, leaving 3 bases unmatched. CDR3 length: 16 amino acids. CDR3 coding DNA: TGTGCCAGCTCACCACGACAGGGGGCCGACTCCTACGAGCAGTACTTC. This encodes CASSPRQGADSYEQYF.

The genes are TRBV7-2 and TRBJ1-5, with D unclear. The CDR3 consists of 14 residues. The V and J ends lost 1 base and 2 bases respectively, with 6 bases between them. CDR1 SGHTA and CDR2 FQGNSA come from the germline V gene. The CDR3 is CASSLGRGNQPQHF. The CDR3 DNA reads TGTGCCAGCAGCTTAGGACGGGGCAATCAGCCCCAGCATTTT.

The chain joins TRBV28 to TRBJ2-7, with TRBD1 identical over 9 bases. The V gene's germline CDR1 is MDHEN and CDR2 SYDVKM. Trimming cost V 4 bases and J 2 bases; bases outside gene matches: 6. The CDR3 loop spans 15 amino acids. The chain's CDR3 is CASSSGTGTTYEQYF. CDR3 sequence (DNA): TGTGCCAGCAGTTCCGGGACAGGGACAACCTACGAGCAGTACTTC.

The chain uses TRBV9 and TRBJ2-5; TRBD2 matches at 7 bases. Trimming took 1 base from V and 0 from J; bases not matched to a gene: 3. Germline V gene sequence: CDR1 SGDLS, CDR2 YYNGEE. The CDR3 covers 15 residues. CDR3 residues: CASSVTGTNQETQYF. The CDR3 bases are TGTGCCAGCAGCGTAACCGGGACTAACCAAGAGACCCAGTACTTC.

This chain uses TRBV12-3 or TRBV12-4 with TRBJ2-7; D unclear. Deletions cut 10 bases from V and 2 bases from J, with 15 bases between. This CDR3 contains 13 residues. The CDR3 spells CATAVGTAYEQYF. The CDR3 DNA is TGTGCCACCGCTGTGGGCACAGCCTACGAGCAGTACTTC.

The chain recombines TRBV10-3 with TRBJ1-2, with 7 positions matching TRBD1. CDR3 length equals 15 residues. V was clipped by 3 bases and J by 8 bases; unmatched bases: 12. Germline-derived CDR1 and CDR2 are ENHRY and SYGVKD. The CDR3 loop is CAISDKIRQGQGYTF. As DNA, the CDR3 is TGTGCCATCAGTGATAAAATTAGACAGGGCCAGGGCTACACCTTC.